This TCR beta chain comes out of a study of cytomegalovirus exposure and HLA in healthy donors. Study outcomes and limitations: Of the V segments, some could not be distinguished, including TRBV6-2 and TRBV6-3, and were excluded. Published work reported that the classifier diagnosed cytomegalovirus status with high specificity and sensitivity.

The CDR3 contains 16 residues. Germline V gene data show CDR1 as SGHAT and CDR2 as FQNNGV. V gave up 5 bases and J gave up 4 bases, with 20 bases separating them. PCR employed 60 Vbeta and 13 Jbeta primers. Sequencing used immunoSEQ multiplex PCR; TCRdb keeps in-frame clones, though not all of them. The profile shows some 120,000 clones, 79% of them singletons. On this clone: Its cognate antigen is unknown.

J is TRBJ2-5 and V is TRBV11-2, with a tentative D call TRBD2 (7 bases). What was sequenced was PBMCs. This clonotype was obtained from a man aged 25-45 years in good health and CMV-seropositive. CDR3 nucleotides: TGTGCCAGCAGCGTAGGGGGGGGCAGCTGGGTAGAGACCCAGTACTTC. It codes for CASSVGGGSWVETQYF.